This T cell receptor (beta chain) was observed in a study of blood T cell repertoires in COVID-19 (dated by TCRdb to 2019 to 2021). Regarding the study in general: The collaborator samples originated in the United States, Italy and Spain and spanned the acute and convalescent phases of COVID-19. The prospective study material was composed of cDNA or gDNA derived from T cells, B-cell-depleted T cells, or PBMCs. Subjects who had been exposed to COVID-19, were actively infected with it, or had recovered from it provided the deeply sampled blood TCRbeta repertoires that made up the dataset. The repertoires were released in a freely available public database intended as a resource for research on the immune response to SARS-CoV-2. Samples were obtained from the ongoing ImmuneRACE study (first 160 participants) and from about 1,300 subjects provided by 6 global collaborators. Nearly every sample came with metadata listing a de-identified subject ID, COVID-19 status, age in years and sex. Where HLA class I and class II types were available, the types were taken from metadata supplied by the sample provider, not from assay-based typing. Study-wide conclusions, independent of this receptor: The quantity of clinical and demographic metadata differed by source and by participant and was supplied without curation.

On this clone: Its antigen specificity is not known. No base qualities exist here, and no much larger clone lies one base off it.

The collaborating institutions used their own protocols to collect whole blood in K2EDTA tubes. For TCRbeta analysis, collaborator samples were shipped as frozen whole blood, as isolated PBMCs, or as DNA extracted from either sample type. V loses 2 bases of germline sequence and J loses 0 bases, and the interval between the two ends is 21 bases. The CDR3 spans 18 residues, from the cysteine through the phenylalanine. The CDR3 DNA has 54 bases and is translated from base 1. CDR1 and CDR2, per the germline V gene, are SQVTM and ANQGSEA. TCRbeta CDR3 regions were amplified from genomic DNA using the immunoSEQ Assay, a bias-controlled multiplex PCR. On the study's bioinformatics: Within the assay, amplification of reference gene primers was used to estimate how many nucleated cells each sample contained. To quantify the absolute abundance of each unique TCRbeta CDR3 rearrangement, sequence reads were collapsed and filtered. For each sample, productive Simpson clonality was calculated by taking the square root of Simpson's diversity index across productive rearrangements. TCRdb holds this immuneACCESS table with in-frame rearrangements only. Some clones are missing; in checked studies, unresolved V genes explain under half, and the rest has no known cause. V and J calls and clone size follow that table, whereas D and trimming were derived from the DNA. The sample table holds 9,000 or so clones, of which under 90% were seen once. 6.5% to 8% of the sample belongs to the ten largest clones.

The receptor was isolated from a man aged 65 to 79 with active COVID-19. Recombination connected TRBV29-1 to TRBJ2-3; the D gene remains uncertain. The sample taken for sequencing was peripheral blood. The CDR3 protein is CSVEHEALWATSTDTQYF. The nucleotide sequence is TGCAGCGTTGAACATGAAGCCCTCTGGGCTACTAGCACAGATACGCAGTATTTT.